These T cell receptor delta chains were read from a single sample in a study of gamma-delta T cells after stem cell transplantation. TCRdb re-called clones from the RT-PCR reads via CATT. The sample holds 10,000 to 13,000 delta-chain clones; under 45% are singletons and the top ten take about 2.8%. Source material: gamma-delta T cells. The receptors were sampled from a human donor. It is not recorded whose cells these are; they may come from a transplant donor. CDR3s include the opening cysteine and the closing phenylalanine or tryptophan. Each record gives: CDR3 protein, CDR3 DNA, clone size, D gene, J gene, V gene. The D gene is left open where the match is weak. Clone sizes are given selectively: once, few, many, or a class where the clone is expanded.

CDR3 protein: CASGVKWGTPYTDKLIF
CDR3 DNA: TGTGCCTCCGGGGTTAAATGGGGGACCCCGTACACCGATAAACTCATCTTT
clone size: few
D gene: TRDD3
J gene: TRDJ1
V gene: TRDV3

CDR3 protein: CACDTIGGGYALWDTRQMFF
CDR3 DNA: TGTGCCTGTGACACGATAGGTGGGGGATACGCGCTCTGGGACACCCGACAGATGTTTTTC
clone size: NA
D gene: TRDD3
J gene: TRDJ3
V gene: TRDV2

CDR3 protein: CALGELVRSPITHWGIGALTAQLFF
CDR3 DNA: TGTGCTCTTGGGGAACTGGTACGATCTCCTATTACGCACTGGGGGATAGGGGCTTTGACAGCACAACTCTTCTTT
clone size: NA
D gene: TRDD3
J gene: TRDJ2
V gene: TRDV1

CDR3 protein: CALGELLGGSRDTRQMFF
CDR3 DNA: TGTGCTCTTGGGGAACTACTGGGGGGCTCCCGGGACACCCGACAGATGTTTTTC
clone size: few
D gene: TRDD3
J gene: TRDJ3
V gene: TRDV1

CDR3 protein: CASLSFLGSYTDKLIF
CDR3 DNA: TGTGCCTCCCTTTCCTTCTTGGGTTCGTACACCGATAAACTCATCTTT
clone size: NA
D gene: NA
J gene: TRDJ1
V gene: TRDV3

CDR3 protein: CACDTGVGGYSWDTRQMFF
CDR3 DNA: TGTGCCTGTGACACCGGAGTTGGGGGATACTCCTGGGACACCCGACAGATGTTTTTC
clone size: NA
D gene: TRDD3
J gene: TRDJ3
V gene: TRDV2

CDR3 protein: CALGASLPTWRMDPSGLIF
CDR3 DNA: TGTGCTCTTGGGGCCTCACTTCCTACGTGGAGGATGGACCCGAGTGGGCTCATCTTT
clone size: few
D gene: TRDD2
J gene: TRDJ1
V gene: TRDV1

CDR3 protein: CALGELKRDIGPTWGILLTAQLFF
CDR3 DNA: TGTGCTCTTGGGGAACTCAAAAGAGATATAGGTCCAACATGGGGGATACTCCTGACAGCACAACTCTTCTTT
clone size: NA
D gene: TRDD3
J gene: TRDJ2
V gene: TRDV1

CDR3 protein: CACDTGGSWSFYTLQMFF
CDR3 DNA: TGTGCCTGTGACACCGGGGGATCTTGGTCCTTTTACACCCTACAGATGTTTTTC
clone size: NA
D gene: TRDD3
J gene: TRDJ3
V gene: TRDV2

CDR3 protein: CALGNQRGWGYPPDKLIF
CDR3 DNA: TGTGCTCTTGGGAACCAAAGGGGCTGGGGATACCCTCCCGATAAACTCATCTTT
clone size: few
D gene: TRDD3
J gene: TRDJ1
V gene: TRDV1

CDR3 protein: CACDTGSNTYSAWDTRKMFF
CDR3 DNA: TGTGCCTGTGACACCGGAAGTAACACCTATAGTGCCTGGGACACCCGAAAGATGTTTTTC
clone size: NA
D gene: NA
J gene: TRDJ3
V gene: TRDV2

CDR3 protein: CAIGEGGVRGKCYTDKLIF
CDR3 DNA: TGTGCTATTGGGGAAGGCGGCGTACGGGGGAAATGCTACACCGATAAACTCATCTTT
clone size: NA
D gene: NA
J gene: TRDJ1
V gene: TRDV1

CDR3 protein: CASLALLALQYWGMVYTDKLIF
CDR3 DNA: TGTGCCTCCCTAGCCCTCCTGGCCTTGCAGTACTGGGGGATGGTTTACACCGATAAACTCATCTTT
clone size: NA
D gene: TRDD3
J gene: TRDJ1
V gene: TRDV3

CDR3 protein: CAFPSNLPTEGGDKLIF
CDR3 DNA: TGTGCCTTCCCGTCAAACCTTCCTACGGAAGGTGGGGATAAACTCATCTTT
clone size: few
D gene: TRDD2
J gene: TRDJ1
V gene: TRDV3

CDR3 protein: CACDALLGEWDTRRMFF
CDR3 DNA: TGTGCCTGTGACGCCTTACTGGGGGAGTGGGACACCCGACGGATGTTTTTC
clone size: NA
D gene: TRDD3
J gene: TRDJ3
V gene: TRDV2

CDR3 protein: CASSPCGIPLTAQLFF
CDR3 DNA: TGTGCCTCCTCTCCATGTGGTATCCCTTTGACAGCACAACTCTTCTTT
clone size: NA
D gene: NA
J gene: TRDJ2
V gene: TRDV3

CDR3 protein: CAFMYCVHTAKLIF
CDR3 DNA: TGTGCCTTTATGTACTGTGTTCACACCGCTAAACTCATCTTT
clone size: NA
D gene: NA
J gene: TRDJ1
V gene: TRDV3

CDR3 protein: CACDSSLLGAPRKFWDTRQMFF
CDR3 DNA: TGTGCCTGTGACAGCTCCTTACTGGGGGCCCCCCGAAAATTCTGGGACACCCGACAGATGTTTTTC
clone size: medium-sized
D gene: TRDD3
J gene: TRDJ3
V gene: TRDV2

CDR3 protein: CACWSWGGEYAYTDKLIF
CDR3 DNA: TGTGCCTGTTGGTCGTGGGGGGGGGAATACGCTTACACCGATAAACTCATCTTT
clone size: NA
D gene: NA
J gene: TRDJ1
V gene: TRDV3

CDR3 protein: CAASARTGGPTRLIF
CDR3 DNA: TGTGCAGCAAGCGCTAGGACTGGGGGTCCGACACGGCTCATCTTT
clone size: few
D gene: TRDD3
J gene: TRDJ1
V gene: TRAV29/DV5

CDR3 protein: CACDTVVLGDTRSWDTRQMFF
CDR3 DNA: TGTGCCTGTGACACCGTAGTACTGGGGGATACTCGCTCCTGGGACACCCGACAGATGTTTTTC
clone size: few
D gene: TRDD3
J gene: TRDJ3
V gene: TRDV2

CDR3 protein: CATRLDFLRDWGTIRRHRPQLRPYTDKLIF
CDR3 DNA: TGTGCTACTAGATTAGACTTCCTACGTGACTGGGGGACTATACGAAGACACAGGCCCCAGCTACGACCCTACACCGATAAACTCATCTTT
clone size: NA
D gene: NA
J gene: TRDJ1
V gene: TRDV3

CDR3 protein: CAIGGGYVKGYKFPDKLIF
CDR3 DNA: TGTGCTATTGGGGGGGGATACGTGAAGGGATATAAGTTCCCCGATAAACTCATCTTT
clone size: NA
D gene: TRDD3
J gene: TRDJ1
V gene: TRDV1

CDR3 protein: CACDTPTGGCPSSSWDTRQMFF
CDR3 DNA: TGTGCCTGTGACACCCCTACTGGGGGATGTCCCTCAAGCTCCTGGGACACCCGACAGATGTTTTTC
clone size: few
D gene: TRDD3
J gene: TRDJ3
V gene: TRDV2

CDR3 protein: CALGDFPYWGIRPDKLIF
CDR3 DNA: TGTGCTCTTGGGGATTTTCCTTACTGGGGGATACGGCCCGATAAACTCATCTTT
clone size: few
D gene: TRDD3
J gene: TRDJ1
V gene: TRDV1

CDR3 protein: CACDPRLSLTAQLFF
CDR3 DNA: TGTGCCTGTGATCCACGCCTCTCTTTGACAGCACAACTCTTCTTT
clone size: few
D gene: NA
J gene: TRDJ2
V gene: TRDV2

CDR3 protein: CAIGELRASTPRSCWLGNAVTDKLIF
CDR3 DNA: TGTGCGATTGGGGAACTAAGGGCCTCCACTCCAAGAAGCTGTTGGTTGGGGAACGCGGTCACCGATAAACTCATCTTT
clone size: NA
D gene: NA
J gene: TRDJ1
V gene: TRDV1

CDR3 protein: CAFSYPTLGDYTDKLIF
CDR3 DNA: TGTGCCTTTAGCTACCCCACGCTGGGGGATTACACCGATAAACTCATCTTT
clone size: NA
D gene: TRDD3
J gene: TRDJ1
V gene: TRDV3

CDR3 protein: CACDTLGGDDKPIF
CDR3 DNA: TGTGCCTGTGACACGCTTGGGGGAGACGATAAACCCATCTTT
clone size: once
D gene: TRDD3
J gene: TRDJ1
V gene: TRDV2

CDR3 protein: CALGELNPHTVPSPADKLIF
CDR3 DNA: TGTGCTCTTGGGGAACTGAACCCTCACACAGTCCCCTCGCCTGCCGATAAACTCATCTTT
clone size: NA
D gene: NA
J gene: TRDJ1
V gene: TRDV1

CDR3 protein: CACDTSSTRCGGSYTDKLIF
CDR3 DNA: TGTGCCTGTGACACTTCATCCACACGGTGTGGGGGATCGTACACCGATAAACTCATCTTT
clone size: few
D gene: TRDD3
J gene: TRDJ1
V gene: TRDV2

CDR3 protein: CALGDHHKILPGESTYTDKLIF
CDR3 DNA: TGTGCTCTTGGGGATCACCATAAGATCCTTCCGGGGGAATCTACGTACACCGATAAACTCATCTTT
clone size: few
D gene: NA
J gene: TRDJ1
V gene: TRDV1

CDR3 protein: CALGELVASSYTPRNPILIF
CDR3 DNA: TGTGCTCTTGGGGAACTAGTTGCTTCCTCGTATACCCCCCGCAACCCAATACTCATCTTT
clone size: few
D gene: NA
J gene: TRDJ1
V gene: TRDV1

CDR3 protein: CAFREVPTGVLGDMDTDKLIF
CDR3 DNA: TGTGCCTTTAGAGAGGTCCCGACAGGCGTACTGGGGGATATGGACACCGATAAACTCATCTTT
clone size: NA
D gene: TRDD3
J gene: TRDJ1
V gene: TRDV3

CDR3 protein: CALGELWDYPPPRTGGYYYTDKLIF
CDR3 DNA: TGTGCTCTTGGGGAACTATGGGACTACCCGCCTCCGCGTACTGGGGGATACTATTACACCGATAAACTCATCTTT
clone size: few
D gene: TRDD3
J gene: TRDJ1
V gene: TRDV1

CDR3 protein: CACDTGQPGFTYWGTHTDKLIF
CDR3 DNA: TGTGCCTGTGACACCGGGCAACCAGGGTTTACTTACTGGGGGACTCACACCGATAAACTCATCTTT
clone size: few
D gene: TRDD3
J gene: TRDJ1
V gene: TRDV2

CDR3 protein: CALGDRFLADWGTNCGTNTDKLIF
CDR3 DNA: TGTGCTCTTGGGGACCGCTTCCTAGCCGACTGGGGGACCAACTGCGGGACCAACACCGATAAACTCATCTTT
clone size: few
D gene: TRDD3
J gene: TRDJ1
V gene: TRDV1

CDR3 protein: CALGEWALREHWGIQYADKLIF
CDR3 DNA: TGTGCTCTTGGGGAATGGGCTCTACGTGAGCACTGGGGGATACAGTACGCCGATAAACTCATCTTT
clone size: few
D gene: TRDD3
J gene: TRDJ1
V gene: TRDV1

CDR3 protein: CALGEMLILGYTDKLIF
CDR3 DNA: TGTGCTCTTGGGGAAATGCTCATTCTGGGGTACACCGATAAACTCATCTTT
clone size: few
D gene: NA
J gene: TRDJ1
V gene: TRDV1

CDR3 protein: CACDTLPDQLTSQPFF
CDR3 DNA: TGTGCCTGTGACACCCTCCCGGATCAGCTGACATCCCAACCCTTCTTT
clone size: NA
D gene: NA
J gene: TRDJ2
V gene: TRDV2

CDR3 protein: CAFKSCGGPGTDKLIF
CDR3 DNA: TGCGCCTTTAAGAGTTGTGGGGGCCCCGGTACCGATAAACTCATCTTT
clone size: NA
D gene: NA
J gene: TRDJ1
V gene: TRDV3

CDR3 protein: CACDTGAKLGDTEDTDKLIF
CDR3 DNA: TGTGCCTGTGACACAGGAGCCAAACTGGGGGATACGGAGGACACCGATAAACTCATCTTT
clone size: NA
D gene: TRDD3
J gene: TRDJ1
V gene: TRDV2

CDR3 protein: CALGPFRSTGGLYTDKLIF
CDR3 DNA: TGTGCTCTTGGGCCCTTCCGCTCTACTGGGGGATTGTACACCGATAAACTCATCTTT
clone size: few
D gene: TRDD3
J gene: TRDJ1
V gene: TRDV1

CDR3 protein: CALGELGSYGYSYTDKLIF
CDR3 DNA: TGTGCTCTTGGGGAACTAGGATCCTACGGGTACTCTTACACCGATAAACTCATCTTT
clone size: NA
D gene: NA
J gene: TRDJ1
V gene: TRDV1

CDR3 protein: CACEMGPNPKLIF
CDR3 DNA: TGTGCCTGTGAAATGGGCCCCAACCCCAAACTCATCTTT
clone size: NA
D gene: NA
J gene: TRDJ1
V gene: TRDV3

CDR3 protein: CAFTPTGGLTDKLIF
CDR3 DNA: TGTGCCTTTACGCCTACTGGGGGGCTCACCGATAAACTCATCTTT
clone size: NA
D gene: TRDD3
J gene: TRDJ1
V gene: TRDV3

CDR3 protein: CAIGESGPLPTEATDKLIF
CDR3 DNA: TGTGCTATTGGGGAAAGTGGGCCCCTTCCGACTGAAGCCACCGATAAACTCATCTTT
clone size: NA
D gene: NA
J gene: TRDJ1
V gene: TRDV1

CDR3 protein: CALDSRTGGLLPDKLIF
CDR3 DNA: TGTGCTCTTGATTCCCGCACTGGGGGATTGCTCCCCGATAAACTCATCTTT
clone size: few
D gene: TRDD3
J gene: TRDJ1
V gene: TRDV1

CDR3 protein: CALGPPLPPSYGWGIPYTDKLIF
CDR3 DNA: TGTGCTCTTGGGCCCCCACTTCCCCCTTCCTACGGCTGGGGGATACCGTACACCGATAAACTCATCTTT
clone size: NA
D gene: TRDD3
J gene: TRDJ1
V gene: TRDV1

CDR3 protein: CAARALGTDKLIF
CDR3 DNA: TGTGCAGCAAGAGCACTGGGGACCGATAAACTCATCTTT
clone size: medium-sized
D gene: TRDD3
J gene: TRDJ1
V gene: TRAV29/DV5

CDR3 protein: CALGERGIQKLIF
CDR3 DNA: TGTGCTCTTGGGGAAAGGGGGATACAGAAACTCATCTTT
clone size: few
D gene: TRDD3
J gene: TRDJ1
V gene: TRDV1

CDR3 protein: CACDKMGDKSSWDTRQMFF
CDR3 DNA: TGTGCCTGTGACAAAATGGGGGATAAAAGCTCCTGGGACACCCGACAGATGTTTTTC
clone size: NA
D gene: TRDD3
J gene: TRDJ3
V gene: TRDV2

CDR3 protein: CALTLSQSTGGYSNKLIF
CDR3 DNA: TGCGCTCTTACACTATCGCAATCTACTGGGGGATACTCGAATAAACTCATCTTT
clone size: NA
D gene: TRDD3
J gene: TRDJ1
V gene: TRDV1

CDR3 protein: CAFKAGVASWDTRQMFF
CDR3 DNA: TGTGCCTTTAAGGCGGGGGTTGCCTCCTGGGACACCCGACAGATGTTTTTC
clone size: NA
D gene: NA
J gene: TRDJ3
V gene: TRDV3

CDR3 protein: CALGEPLFLRGRLGDTRVDKLIF
CDR3 DNA: TGTGCTCTTGGGGAACCCCTTTTCCTACGCGGAAGGCTGGGGGATACGAGGGTCGATAAACTCATCTTT
clone size: few
D gene: TRDD3
J gene: TRDJ1
V gene: TRDV1

CDR3 protein: CACDYWGMSSWDTRQMFF
CDR3 DNA: TGTGCCTGTGACTACTGGGGGATGAGCTCCTGGGACACCCGACAGATGTTTTTC
clone size: NA
D gene: TRDD3
J gene: TRDJ3
V gene: TRDV2